The T cell receptor beta chain described here comes from a study of T cells in Graves' hyperthyroidism and ophthalmopathy. The CDR3 consists of 15 residues. Germline CDR1 SGHTA, CDR2 FQGNSA. The germline V and J ends were trimmed by 4 bases and 6 bases, with 15 bases remaining between them. TCR beta CDR3 regions were amplified from RNA. With the HTBI primer set, the TCR CDR3 went through a first round of RT-PCR. TCRdb recomputed calls from the multiplex PCR reads with MiXCR, one row per CDR3 protein. The sample lists 400,000 to 500,000 distinct CDR3 sequences, about 13% seen once, with approximately 5.8% in the top ten.

The V gene is TRBV7-2, the J gene TRBJ2-2, with a possible D match to TRBD1 (6 bases). This TCR came from a woman aged 18-30 years with Graves' hyperthyroidism. The sequencing input was blood. CDR3: CASSSTRGSPGELFF. The CDR3 DNA follows: TGTGCCAGCAGCTCCACGAGGGGGAGCCCCGGGGAGCTGTTTTTT.